This T cell receptor beta chain is drawn from a study of cytomegalovirus exposure and HLA in healthy donors. This PCR relied on a set of 60 Vbeta primers and 13 Jbeta primers. Repertoires were generated with immunoSEQ multiplex PCR, while TCRdb's copy carries only in-frame clones and drops some. The repertoire holds 110,000 or so clones, with about 75% as singletons. Germline V gene data show CDR1 as SGHTA and CDR2 as FQGNSA. Trimming removed 4 bases from V and 1 base from J, with 16 bases in between. The CDR3 runs 17 residues. Study observations and caveats: Later work found that TCR association rates differed between HLA loci; DRB1 had the most and HLA-C the fewest. Among CMV-associated TCR beta chains, most appeared HLA-restricted in a later analysis. Previous analysis showed most TCR beta V segments were productive about 90% or about 30% of the time. In a later analysis, compared with equally common non-associated chains, HLA-associated beta chains were more expanded.

A note on this clone: What it binds is unknown.

The chain joins TRBV7-2 to TRBJ1-4, with D perhaps matching TRBD1 (6 bases). Specimen: PBMCs. This receptor was taken from a middle-aged woman in good health and CMV-seropositive. The CDR3 region is CASSWYRVAVTNEKLFF. The CDR3 bases are TGTGCCAGCAGCTGGTACAGGGTGGCGGTAACTAATGAAAAACTGTTTTTT.